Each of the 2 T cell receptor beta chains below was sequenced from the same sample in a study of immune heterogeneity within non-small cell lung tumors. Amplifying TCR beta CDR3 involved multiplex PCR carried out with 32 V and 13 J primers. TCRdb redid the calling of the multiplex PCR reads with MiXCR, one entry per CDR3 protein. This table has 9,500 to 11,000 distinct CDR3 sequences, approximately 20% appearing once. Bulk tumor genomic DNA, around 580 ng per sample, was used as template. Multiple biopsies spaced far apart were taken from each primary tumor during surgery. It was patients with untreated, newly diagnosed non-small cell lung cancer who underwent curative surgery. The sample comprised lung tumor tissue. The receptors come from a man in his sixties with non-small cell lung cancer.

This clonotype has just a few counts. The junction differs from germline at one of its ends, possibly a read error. CDR3 sequence reads: CSSSLQTGSGDTQYF. The CDR3 nucleotides are TGTTCCAGCAGCCTTCAGACAGGGTCGGGAGATACGCAGTATTTT. The rearrangement joins TRBV7-9 to TRBJ2-3; 7 bases fit TRBD1. Looked up from germline, CDR1 is SEHNR and CDR2 is FQNEAQ (reference sequence). The CDR3 contains 15 residues.

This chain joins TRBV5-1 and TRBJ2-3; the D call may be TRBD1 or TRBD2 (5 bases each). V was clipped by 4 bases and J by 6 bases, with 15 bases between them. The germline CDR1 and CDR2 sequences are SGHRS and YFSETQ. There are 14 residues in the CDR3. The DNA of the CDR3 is TGCGCCAGCAGCACCCGGGGCCAGGGCGATACGCAGTATTTT. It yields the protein CASSTRGQGDTQYF.